This is a list of T cell receptor beta chains from one sample in a study of T cells in Graves' hyperthyroidism and ophthalmopathy. TCRdb re-called the multiplex PCR reads with MiXCR, one entry per CDR3 protein. Among around 190,000 distinct CDR3 sequences listed, less than 20% were seen once. Sample: blood. The receptors were sampled from a woman in her forties or fifties with Graves' hyperthyroidism. The CDR3 runs from the conserved cysteine through the conserved F or W. D genes are given only for firm matches. Size values are once, few and many counts, or a class for expanded clones, and some rows have none.

clone size	V gene	J gene	D gene	CDR3 protein	CDR3 DNA
many	TRBV28	TRBJ1-1	.	CALGVNTEAFF	TGTGCCCTAGGGGTGAACACTGAAGCTTTCTTT
.	TRBV12-3/TRBV12-4	TRBJ2-6	TRBD1	CASSSRRDLRGRGANVLTF	TGTGCCAGCAGTTCCCGGAGAGACCTCAGGGGGCGCGGGGCCAACGTCCTGACTTTC
.	TRBV5-1	TRBJ1-1	TRBD1	CASSFRTGVRQNTEAFF	TGCGCCAGCAGCTTCCGGACAGGGGTGAGACAGAACACTGAAGCTTTCTTT
.	TRBV19	TRBJ2-7	.	CASSDPGPYEQYF	TGTGCCAGTAGCGACCCCGGACCCTACGAGCAGTACTTC
few	TRBV18	TRBJ1-1	.	CASSPQPGGGHTEAFF	TGTGCCAGCTCACCCCAACCGGGGGGGGGGCACACTGAAGCTTTCTTT
many	TRBV7-2	TRBJ2-5	.	CASSRRAETQYF	TGTGCCAGCAGCCGAAGGGCGGAGACCCAGTACTTC
once	TRBV7-3	TRBJ1-1	TRBD1	CASSRTGTEAFF	TGTGCCAGCAGCCGGACAGGCACTGAAGCTTTCTTT
many	TRBV12-3/TRBV12-4	TRBJ2-3	.	CASSRPGWTDTQYF	TGTGCCAGCAGTCGCCCTGGTTGGACAGATACGCAGTATTTT
many	TRBV6-1	TRBJ2-7	.	CATRSLTDTYEQYF	TGTGCCACCAGGAGTTTGACGGACACCTACGAGCAGTACTTC
.	TRBV5-1	TRBJ2-7	.	CASSRIGYEQYF	TGCGCCAGCTCCAGGATCGGCTACGAGCAGTACTTC
.	TRBV7-9	TRBJ2-5	.	CASSPRSGRVETQYF	TGTGCCAGCAGCCCTAGGAGTGGCAGGGTTGAGACCCAGTACTTC
.	TRBV30	TRBJ2-2	.	CACTITPGHLTGELFF	TGTGCCTGTACAATAACCCCGGGACACCTCACCGGGGAGCTGTTTTTT
.	TRBV29-1	TRBJ2-7	.	CSVEESPYEQYF	TGCAGCGTTGAAGAGTCTCCCTACGAGCAGTACTTC
many	TRBV13	TRBJ2-5	.	CASSLGHSQETQYF	TGTGCCAGCAGCTTAGGGCACTCCCAAGAGACCCAGTACTTC
.	TRBV11-3	TRBJ2-7	TRBD1	CASSSDRVPEQYF	TGTGCCAGCAGCAGCGACAGGGTCCCCGAGCAGTACTTC
few	TRBV7-9	TRBJ2-5	.	CASRIRGGAGQETQYF	TGTGCCAGCAGAATCCGTGGGGGAGCGGGTCAAGAGACCCAGTACTTC
few	TRBV20-1	TRBJ1-4	TRBD1	CSAPSTGDRSTTSEKLFF	TGCAGTGCTCCGAGCACGGGGGACAGGTCCACAACTAGTGAAAAACTGTTTTTT
.	TRBV27	TRBJ2-7	TRBD1	CASSSHRGSYEQYF	TGTGCCAGCAGTTCTCACAGGGGCTCCTACGAGCAGTACTTC
.	TRBV11-2	TRBJ1-1	.	CASSILGGGNTEAFF	TGTGCCAGCAGCATCCTGGGAGGGGGGAACACTGAAGCTTTCTTT
many	TRBV11-2	TRBJ1-1	.	CASSLGGLNTEAFF	TGTGCCAGCAGTCTCGGGGGCTTGAACACTGAAGCTTTCTTT
many	TRBV7-3	TRBJ2-5	TRBD1	CASSPRQGAWETQYF	TGTGCCAGCAGCCCTCGACAGGGGGCTTGGGAGACCCAGTACTTC
.	TRBV11-2	TRBJ2-2	TRBD2	CASSLDGTSGAAGPTGELFF	TGTGCCAGCAGCTTAGACGGGACTAGCGGCGCAGCGGGTCCCACCGGGGAGCTGTTTTTT
.	TRBV12-3/TRBV12-4	TRBJ2-5	.	CASSLYRLGETQYF	TGTGCCAGCAGTTTATACAGGCTGGGAGAGACCCAGTACTTC
once	TRBV7-9	TRBJ2-1	.	CASSPDGDAHNEQFF	TGTGCCAGCAGCCCAGACGGGGACGCACACAATGAGCAGTTCTTC
many	TRBV28	TRBJ1-1	TRBD1	CASSLAQGDGTLKLF	TGTGCCAGCAGTTTAGCGCAGGGGGACGGAACACTGAAGCTCTTT
.	TRBV7-9	TRBJ2-7	TRBD1	CASRNWTGSYEQYF	TGTGCCAGCAGAAACTGGACAGGGTCCTACGAGCAGTACTTC
many	TRBV20-1	TRBJ2-5	.	CSATRRLIEETQYF	TGCAGTGCTACGCGGAGGCTAATAGAGGAGACCCAGTACTTC
many	TRBV18	TRBJ1-1	TRBD1	CASSLGQVGTEAFF	TGTGCCAGCTCACTCGGACAGGTCGGAACTGAAGCTTTCTTT
.	TRBV19	TRBJ1-1	.	CASRGTWRDTEAFF	TGTGCCAGTAGAGGGACATGGAGGGACACTGAAGCTTTCTTT
.	TRBV28	TRBJ1-3	.	CASSLLGPSGNTIYF	TGTGCCAGCAGTCTTTTAGGGCCTTCTGGAAACACCATATATTTT
many	TRBV15	TRBJ1-2	TRBD1	CATSRPGQSYGYTF	TGTGCCACCAGCAGACCGGGACAGAGTTATGGCTACACCTTC
few	TRBV7-9	TRBJ2-3	.	CASSKQGTDTQYF	TGTGCCAGCAGTAAACAGGGCACAGATACGCAGTATTTT
many	TRBV7-2	TRBJ2-7	.	CASSFAGGGHEQYF	TGTGCCAGCAGCTTCGCCGGGGGTGGCCACGAGCAGTACTTC
many	TRBV18	TRBJ2-7	.	CASSLLRDEQYF	TGTGCCAGCTCACTACTGCGGGACGAGCAGTACTTC
many	TRBV20-1	TRBJ2-4	.	CSATGGQLLAKNIQYF	TGCAGTGCCACTGGGGGGCAGTTACTAGCCAAAAACATTCAGTACTTC
few	TRBV4-1	TRBJ2-1	.	CASSQGLLAWAGDEQFF	TGCGCCAGCAGCCAAGGTCTCCTAGCGTGGGCTGGGGATGAGCAGTTCTTC
many	TRBV12-3/TRBV12-4	TRBJ1-5	.	CASRLDSLNQPQHF	TGTGCCAGCAGGCTTGACAGCCTCAATCAGCCCCAGCATTTT
many	TRBV9	TRBJ2-1	.	CASSGTSSNEQFF	TGTGCCAGCAGTGGGACTTCCAGCAATGAGCAGTTCTTC
many	TRBV6-1	TRBJ1-1	.	CASTLRGRGNTEAFF	TGTGCCAGCACCCTAAGGGGAAGGGGAAACACTGAAGCTTTCTTT
.	TRBV12-3/TRBV12-4	TRBJ1-2	.	CASSFRAGAVYGYTF	TGTGCCAGCAGTTTTAGGGCAGGGGCGGTCTATGGCTACACCTTC
few	TRBV6-2/TRBV6-3	TRBJ2-7	TRBD2	CASRGTSVAYEQYF	TGTGCCAGCAGGGGGACTAGCGTAGCCTACGAGCAGTACTTC
few	TRBV12-3/TRBV12-4	TRBJ1-2	TRBD1	CASNRGYGYTF	TGTGCCAGCAACAGGGGCTACGGCTACACCTTC